This is a list of T cell receptor beta chains from one sample in a study of T cells expressing NK-cell markers. TCRdb reprocessed the 5' RACE reads and stores each CDR3 protein as one record, lacking DNA. The sample has about 550,000 distinct CDR3 sequences. The sequenced sample was blood T cells: a sorted CD56 or NKG2C T cell subset, CD4+ or CD8+ T cells, or bulk PBMC T cells (not recorded which). These receptors originate from a man aged 18 to 29 in good health. The CDR3 runs from the conserved cysteine through the conserved F or W.

J | length | V | CDR3
TRBJ2-3 | 12 | TRBV20-1 | CSLGLSTDTQYF
TRBJ1-2 | 14 | TRBV24-1 | CATSDSEFTYGYTF
TRBJ2-1 | 18 | TRBV6-2/TRBV6-3 | CASSYASGKSSSYNEQFF
TRBJ2-1 | 15 | TRBV27 | CASSSQASLYNEQFF
TRBJ2-5 | 15 | TRBV20-1 | CSARNSGSPPGTQYF
TRBJ2-3 | 14 | TRBV29-1 | CSVAGGDGTDTQYF
TRBJ1-6 | 16 | TRBV4-3 | CASSQETASYNSPLHF
TRBJ1-2 | 15 | TRBV4-2 | CASSQEKTGSAGYTF
TRBJ2-6 | 16 | TRBV12-3/TRBV12-4 | CASSLWPGTGANVLTF
TRBJ2-3 | 12 | TRBV28 | CASLGYTDTQYF
TRBJ2-7 | 13 | TRBV7-2 | CASSLFGSHEQYF
TRBJ1-1 | 12 | TRBV5-4 | CASSGKATEAFF
TRBJ2-2 | 17 | TRBV29-1 | CSVSQTLAQWGTGELFF
TRBJ2-1 | 15 | TRBV11-2 | CASSLPGVAYNEQFF
TRBJ1-6 | 16 | TRBV7-9 | CASRRTTGEDNSPLHF
TRBJ2-2 | 17 | TRBV12-5 | CASGLDSLQINTGELFF
TRBJ2-1 | 15 | TRBV6-5 | CASSYSKYLNNEQFF
TRBJ2-6 | 19 | TRBV3-1 | CASSHLVAGGPSGANVLTF
TRBJ2-7 | 14 | TRBV15 | CAHRGGSFSYEQYF
TRBJ2-4 | 16 | TRBV15 | CATSREPVYGKNIQYF
TRBJ2-7 | 13 | TRBV9 | CASSGPGVGEQYF
TRBJ2-1 | 14 | TRBV12-3/TRBV12-4 | CASSPRTEKNEQFF
TRBJ2-1 | 16 | TRBV5-1 | CASSWGIGQVRNEQFF
TRBJ2-3 | 12 | TRBV10-2 | CASSEERETQYF
TRBJ2-7 | 14 | TRBV29-1 | CSVGGQGPHYEQYF
TRBJ2-2 | 20 | TRBV4-2 | CASSRLAGFGANANTGELFF
TRBJ2-1 | 14 | TRBV24-1 | CATSDLWTGNEQFF
TRBJ2-3 | 16 | TRBV6-1 | CASSEAPQGGTDTQYF
TRBJ2-7 | 14 | TRBV27 | CASTAAPGFYEQYF
TRBJ2-1 | 14 | TRBV12-3/TRBV12-4 | CASSKGGTGNEQFF
TRBJ2-2 | 20 | TRBV4-3 | CASSQGVGGPGGGATGELFF
TRBJ1-5 | 15 | TRBV12-3/TRBV12-4 | CASSLDRTFAQPQHF
TRBJ2-7 | 16 | TRBV29-1 | CSAGDFPVGVTYEQYF
TRBJ2-3 | 11 | TRBV7-2 | CASSKGLAQYF
TRBJ1-1 | 14 | TRBV7-9 | CASTTVGPNTEAFF
TRBJ2-5 | 16 | TRBV6-5 | CASSYSGPGVQETQYF
TRBJ1-5 | 13 | TRBV12-3/TRBV12-4 | CASIYRAAQPQHF
TRBJ2-2 | 12 | TRBV6-2/TRBV6-3 | CASWEGTGELFF
TRBJ1-5 | 14 | TRBV5-5 | CASSPQGALWPQHF